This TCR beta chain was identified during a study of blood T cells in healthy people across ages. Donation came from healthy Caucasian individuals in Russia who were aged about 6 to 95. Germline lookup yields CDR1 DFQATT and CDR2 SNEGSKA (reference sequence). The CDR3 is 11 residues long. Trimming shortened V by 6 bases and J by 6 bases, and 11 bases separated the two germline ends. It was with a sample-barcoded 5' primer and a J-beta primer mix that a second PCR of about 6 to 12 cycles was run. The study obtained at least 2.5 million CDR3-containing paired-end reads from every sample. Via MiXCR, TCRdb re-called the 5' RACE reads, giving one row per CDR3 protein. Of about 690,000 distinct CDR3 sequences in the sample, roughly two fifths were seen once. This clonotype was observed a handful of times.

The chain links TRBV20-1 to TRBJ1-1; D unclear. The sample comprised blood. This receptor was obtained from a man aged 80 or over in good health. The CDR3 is CSAQSGAEAFF. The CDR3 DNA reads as TGCAGTGCCCAATCCGGGGCTGAAGCTTTCTTT.